Listed below are T cell receptor beta chains from one sample, sequenced in a study of blood T cell repertoires in COVID-19. Using immunoSEQ multiplex PCR, the repertoire was profiled, and TCRdb retains in-frame clones only, with some absent. The table records about 320,000 clones, approximately 85% of them present only once. The sample was peripheral blood. These receptors came from a human donor in a cohort sampled during active COVID-19. CDR3s include the opening cysteine and the closing phenylalanine or tryptophan. A D gene is named only where the DNA matches it firmly. Clone size is not always given. Where it is, it says once, few, many or a class for expanded clones.

TRBV20-1	TRBJ2-4	TRBD2	-	CSASGRGAGVRNIQYF
TRBV29-1	TRBJ1-4	-	few	CSVGWAQGEKLFF
TRBV6-6	TRBJ1-1	-	-	CASSSLGMNTEAFF
TRBV27	TRBJ2-7	-	-	CAGRSGTGHYEQYF
TRBV9	TRBJ1-6	TRBD1	-	CASSVEGQGKSNSPLHF
TRBV14	TRBJ1-4	-	-	CASSQARSELFF
TRBV5-1	TRBJ1-2	TRBD1	-	CASSEGQVSYGYTF
TRBV7-9	TRBJ1-1	TRBD1	-	CASSPPLPGGLDTEAFF
TRBV24-1	TRBJ1-5	TRBD1	-	CATSLQGYNQPQHF
TRBV14	TRBJ1-1	-	-	CASSQDPRAGAGKWNTEAFF
TRBV7-8	TRBJ2-1	TRBD1	-	CASSTGTGTGNEQFF
TRBV6-5	TRBJ1-1	-	-	CATRGQSLTEAFF
TRBV24-1	TRBJ1-5	-	-	CATSPDKHVGNQPQHF
TRBV10-1	TRBJ1-5	-	-	CAIKYQGCQPQHF
TRBV9	TRBJ1-1	TRBD1	once	CASRGDRTEAFF
TRBV25-1	TRBJ1-2	-	once	CASSLEINYGYTF
TRBV29-1	TRBJ1-2	TRBD1	-	CSVEDNGTGGNYGYTF
TRBV12-3/TRBV12-4	TRBJ2-2	-	once	CASISTGELFF
TRBV14	TRBJ2-2	TRBD1	-	CASSQVGGSNTGELFF
TRBV5-1	TRBJ1-4	TRBD1	once	CASSRGQGVGESEKLFF
TRBV19	TRBJ2-7	TRBD2	-	CASRRSGASYEQYF
TRBV5-4	TRBJ1-1	-	-	CASSLATGTSNEAFF
TRBV2	TRBJ1-6	TRBD1	-	CASSERSGQGVDNSPLHF
TRBV9	TRBJ1-4	-	-	CASSVAEQPYEKLFF
TRBV6-5	TRBJ1-5	-	-	CASSLQGKGQPQHF
TRBV6-5	TRBJ1-2	-	-	CASYGRDYGYTF